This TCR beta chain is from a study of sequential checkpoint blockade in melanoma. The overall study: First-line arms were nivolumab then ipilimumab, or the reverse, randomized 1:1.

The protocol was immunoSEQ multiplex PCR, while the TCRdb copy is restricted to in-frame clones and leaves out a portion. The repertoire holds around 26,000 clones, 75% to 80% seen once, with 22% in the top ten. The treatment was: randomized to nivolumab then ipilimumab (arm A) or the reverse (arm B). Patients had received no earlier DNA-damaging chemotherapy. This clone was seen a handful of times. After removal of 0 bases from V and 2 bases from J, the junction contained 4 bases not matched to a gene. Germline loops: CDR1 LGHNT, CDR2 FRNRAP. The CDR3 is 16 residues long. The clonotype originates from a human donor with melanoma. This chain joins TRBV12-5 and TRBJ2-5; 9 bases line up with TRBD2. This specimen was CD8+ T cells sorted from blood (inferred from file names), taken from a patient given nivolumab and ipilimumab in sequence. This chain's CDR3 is CASGLVGAGGQETQYF. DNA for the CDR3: TGTGCTAGTGGTTTGGTAGGAGCGGGAGGACAAGAGACCCAGTACTTC.